These 24 T cell receptor beta chains originate from one sample sequenced in a study of blood T cell repertoires in COVID-19. The data were produced by immunoSEQ multiplex PCR, yet TCRdb's version contains in-frame clones alone and is incomplete. The repertoire holds under 250,000 clones, with 70% to 90% as singletons. The sequencing input was peripheral blood. All receptors come from an elderly man with acute or convalescent COVID-19.

On this clone itself: Other DNA sequences in this specimen translate into the identical CDR3. The J gene is TRBJ1-4, the V gene TRBV29-1; D gene ambiguous. The V end lost 4 bases, the J end lost 8 bases, and 11 bases lay between the germline ends. This CDR3 comprises 12 residues. The germline V gene has CDR1 SQVTM and CDR2 ANQGSEA. The CDR3 protein is CSVGRAGEKLFF. CDR3 sequence (DNA): TGCAGCGTTGGGAGGGCGGGAGAAAAACTGTTTTTT.

Comment on this clone: The sample holds other DNA sequences that translate to the same CDR3. The chain's CDR3 is CASSLEGTVNTEAFF. CDR3 nucleotides: TGTGCCAGCAGCTTAGAGGGGACAGTCAACACTGAAGCTTTCTTT. V is TRBV7-2 and J is TRBJ1-1, with 7 positions matching TRBD1. V lost 1 base, J lost 2 bases, and 4 bases stayed unmatched. The CDR3 totals 15 residues. The germline V gene encodes CDR1 SGHTA and CDR2 FQGNSA.

The genes are TRBV18 and TRBJ2-3, with 8 positions matching TRBD1. The V segment lost 6 bases and the J segment 0 bases; nucleotides outside the gene matches: 8. CDR1 and CDR2 (germline): KGHSH, LQKENI. CDR3 length: 16 residues. CDR3 sequence (DNA): TGTGCCAGCTCCCAAGGACAGGGTGGTAGCACAGATACGCAGTATTTT. It translates to CASSQGQGGSTDTQYF.

This chain links TRBV5-6 with TRBJ1-3; 7 nucleotides align to TRBD1. Losses at the gene ends were 5 bases for V and 2 bases for J; bases not matched to a gene: 4. The CDR3 has 14 amino acids. CDR1 and CDR2 (germline): SGHDT, YYEEEE. CDR3 region: CASRRGQTGNTIYF. The CDR3 DNA follows: TGTGCCAGCAGGCGGGGACAGACTGGAAACACCATATATTTT.

In its sample, this clone was seen once. The gene calls are TRBV6-2 or TRBV6-3 and TRBJ2-5; D gene unclear. Per the germline V gene, CDR1 is MNHEY and CDR2 is SVGEGT. The CDR3 spans 12 residues. V lost 5 bases to trimming and J lost 4 bases, with 8 bases between them. For the CDR3, the DNA is TGTGCCAGCAGTCCACGGGTAGAGACCCAGTACTTC. Protein sequence: CASSPRVETQYF.

In regard to this clone: The identical CDR3 is also encoded by other nucleotide sequences in the sample. The chain has TRBV5-1 and TRBJ1-2, with 7 nucleotides matching TRBD1. The CDR3 contains 13 residues. Trimming at V came to 1 base and at J to 6 bases, leaving 3 bases not matched to a gene. The V gene's germline CDR1 is SGHRS and CDR2 YFSETQ. The CDR3 loop reads CASSLSQGDGYTF. The DNA for the CDR3 is TGCGCCAGCAGCTTGTCGCAGGGGGATGGCTACACCTTC.

J is TRBJ1-2 and V is TRBV3-1 (or the pseudogene TRBV3-2); a possible D gene is TRBD1 (6 bases). In germline, CDR1 is LGHDT, CDR2 YNNKEL (reference sequence). V lost 0 bases, J lost 4 bases, and 15 bases lay in between. There are 16 residues in the CDR3. The CDR3 region is CASSQDARGASYGYTF. The CDR3 DNA follows: TGTGCCAGCAGCCAAGATGCACGGGGGGCTAGCTATGGCTACACCTTC.

In its sample, this clone was seen once. The chain uses TRBV12-3 or TRBV12-4 and TRBJ1-2; 7 nucleotides align to TRBD1. V lost 6 bases and J lost 8; bases outside the gene matches: 9. The CDR3 runs 13 residues. CDR3 DNA: TGTGCCAGCAGCCGGGCCTCAGGGGGAGGCTACACCTTC. Its protein product is CASSRASGGGYTF.

V usage is TRBV9 and J usage is TRBJ1-2, with 7 bases lining up with TRBD1. CDR1 and CDR2 from the germline V gene are SGDLS and YYNGEE. CDR3 length equals 16 residues. The trim removed 2 bases at V and 1 base at J, leaving 8 bases unmatched. CDR3 bases: TGTGCCAGCAGCGTGACCACAGGGGTAATTAACTATGGCTACACCTTC. Protein sequence: CASSVTTGVINYGYTF.

J is TRBJ2-6 and V is TRBV6-5; D may be TRBD2 (5 bases). This CDR3 comprises 16 residues. The ends were cut back, 0 bases at V and 3 bases at J, with 9 bases in the middle. CDR1 and CDR2 (germline): MNHEY, SVGAGI. In nucleotides, the CDR3 is TGTGCCAGCAGTTACTCTACGGGGAATGGGGCCAACGTCCTGACTTTC. Its protein is CASSYSTGNGANVLTF.

The chain has TRBV5-4 and TRBJ1-2; tentatively, D is TRBD1 (5 bases). This CDR3 comprises 13 residues. Trimming stripped 0 bases from V and 8 bases from J, with 11 bases between. Germline values: CDR1 SGHNT, CDR2 YYREEE (reference sequence). CDR3 protein: CASSLAQGGGYTF. In nucleotides, the CDR3 is TGTGCCAGCAGCTTGGCCCAGGGAGGAGGCTACACCTTC.

The rearrangement uses TRBV7-2 and TRBJ1-6; D gene unclear. The CDR3 is made up of 15 amino acids. V shed 5 bases and J shed 9 bases, with 17 bases lying between them. Germline CDR1 reads SGHTA; CDR2 reads FQGNSA. CDR3 DNA: TGTGCCAGCAGCCCCGGGGTAGTGGCTGGTTCACCCCTCCACTTT. Amino acids: CASSPGVVAGSPLHF.

Note on this clone: Different DNA sequences within this sample yield the same CDR3. CDR3 amino acids: CASSLGGTGLYEQYF. The DNA for the CDR3 is TGTGCCAGCAGCTTGGGGGGGACAGGGCTCTACGAGCAGTACTTC. The chain has TRBV5-4 and TRBJ2-7, with 9 bases fitting TRBD1. The J segment lost 3 bases and the V segment lost 0 bases, leaving 4 bases of the junction unmatched. CDR1 and CDR2 (germline): SGHNT, YYREEE (reference sequence). The CDR3 contains 15 residues.

This clone was detected only a few times. This rearrangement joins TRBV29-1 to TRBJ2-7; TRBD1 aligns across 7 bases. The V and J ends lost 6 bases and 2 bases, in that order; junction bases with no gene match: 4. Germline CDR1 reads SQVTM; CDR2 reads ANQGSEA. This CDR3 has 12 amino acids. CDR3 nucleotide sequence: TGCAGCGTGGGGGACAGTGCCTACGAGCAGTACTTC. Protein sequence: CSVGDSAYEQYF.

The chain uses TRBV5-1 and TRBJ2-5; 13 bases match TRBD2. Trimming took 4 bases from V and 5 from J; bases not matched to a gene: 5. The CDR3 is 15 residues long. CDR1 SGHRS and CDR2 YFSETQ come from the germline V gene. This CDR3 is CASSPGTSGIETQYF. In nucleotides, the CDR3 is TGCGCCAGCAGCCCCGGGACTAGCGGGATTGAGACCCAGTACTTC.

The chain carries TRBV2 and TRBJ1-1; 9 nucleotides match TRBD1. The germline CDR1 and CDR2 sequences are SNHLY and FYNNEI. V lost 11 bases, J lost 4 bases, and 14 bases stayed unmatched. This CDR3 is built from 15 residues. CDR3 amino acids: CAGDRVGIEGTEAFF. The CDR3 DNA reads TGTGCCGGGGACAGGGTTGGAATAGAGGGCACTGAAGCTTTCTTT.

The chain joins TRBV7-2 to TRBJ2-4; D remains unclear. The V gene lost 5 bases and the J gene lost 7 bases, with 21 bases spanning the gap. CDR1 SGHTA and CDR2 FQGNSA come from the germline V gene. This CDR3 comprises 16 residues. DNA for the CDR3: TGTGCCAGCAGCCCACTCGTGGTGAAGGAGAGGAACATTCAGTACTTC. It yields the protein CASSPLVVKERNIQYF.

This clone was detected a few times. The chain is built from TRBV5-1 and TRBJ1-4, with 9 bases that match TRBD1. The CDR3 totals 15 residues. Germline-derived CDR1 and CDR2 are SGHRS and YFSETQ. With 6 bases clipped from V and 2 bases from J, the junction kept 5 bases outside the gene matches. CDR3 DNA sequence: TGCGCCAGCACCGTACAGGGGGCGACTAATGAAAAACTGTTTTTT. This codes for CASTVQGATNEKLFF. Using reference TRBV5-1 and TRBJ1-4 for the parts outside the CDR3, the full variable domain is KAGVTQTPRYLIKTRGQQVTLSCSPISGHRSVSWYQQTPGQGLQFLFEYFSETQRNKGNFPGRFSGRQFSNSRSEMNVSTLELGDSALYLCASTVQGATNEKLFFGSGTQLSVL.

As concerns this clone: Other DNA sequences in this sample translate to the same CDR3. The chain employs TRBV19 and TRBJ1-5; 11 positions agree with TRBD1. Germline V CDR1 and CDR2: LNHDA, SQIVND (reference sequence). The CDR3 is made up of 13 amino acids. Trimming at V came to 5 bases and at J to 7 bases, leaving 1 base not matched to a gene. The CDR3 DNA reads as TGTGCCAGTAGTGGGACAGGGGGACAGCCCCAGCATTTT. As protein: CASSGTGGQPQHF.

The chain carries TRBV5-1 and TRBJ2-5, with D possibly matching TRBD2 (7 bases). Germline-derived CDR1 and CDR2 are SGHRS and YFSETQ. V was pared by 1 base and J by 5 bases, with 12 bases between. The CDR3 is made up of 14 amino acids. Here the CDR3 reads CASSLTQGGETQYF. The CDR3, as DNA: TGCGCCAGCAGCTTGACACAGGGAGGGGAGACCCAGTACTTC. Based on the CDR3 plus reference TRBV5-1 and TRBJ2-5, the full variable domain is KAGVTQTPRYLIKTRGQQVTLSCSPISGHRSVSWYQQTPGQGLQFLFEYFSETQRNKGNFPGRFSGRQFSNSRSEMNVSTLELGDSALYLCASSLTQGGETQYFGPGTRLLVL.

The sample holds one count of this clone. The V call is TRBV29-1, the J call TRBJ2-1, with TRBD1 identical over 10 bases. The CDR3 sequence is 14 residues long. Germline CDR1 reads SQVTM; CDR2 reads ANQGSEA. V shed 3 bases, J shed 7 bases, and the junction held 6 bases outside the gene matches. The CDR3 loop is CSVEPWDRGNEQFF. The CDR3 DNA reads TGCAGCGTTGAGCCTTGGGACAGGGGTAATGAGCAGTTCTTC.

The chain has TRBV5-4 and TRBJ1-1, with unresolved D. CDR1 SGHNT and CDR2 YYREEE come from the germline V gene (reference sequence). The V end was cut by 2 bases, the J end by 5 bases, with 10 bases between. This CDR3 is built from 13 residues. The CDR3 DNA sequence: TGTGCCAGCAGCTTAACAGCGGGGACTGAAGCTTTCTTT. Its translation is CASSLTAGTEAFF.

CDR3 in amino acids: CSVEGPRTYEQYF. The CDR3 nucleotides read TGCAGCGTTGAAGGGCCCAGAACCTACGAGCAGTACTTC. The chain links TRBV29-1 to TRBJ2-7; D is ambiguous. This CDR3 comprises 13 residues. The V gene lost 1 base and the J gene lost 2 bases, with 9 bases spanning the gap. Germline V gene data show CDR1 as SQVTM and CDR2 as ANQGSEA.

The chain uses TRBV6-5 and TRBJ1-1; the match to TRBD1 covers 7 bases. With 1 base clipped from V and 7 bases from J, the junction kept 6 bases outside the gene matches. The CDR3 runs 14 residues. Germline V gene lookup returns CDR1 MNHEY and CDR2 SVGAGI. The CDR3 loop reads CASSYLGGGGEAFF. The CDR3 DNA sequence: TGTGCCAGCAGTTACTTAGGAGGGGGCGGTGAAGCTTTCTTT.